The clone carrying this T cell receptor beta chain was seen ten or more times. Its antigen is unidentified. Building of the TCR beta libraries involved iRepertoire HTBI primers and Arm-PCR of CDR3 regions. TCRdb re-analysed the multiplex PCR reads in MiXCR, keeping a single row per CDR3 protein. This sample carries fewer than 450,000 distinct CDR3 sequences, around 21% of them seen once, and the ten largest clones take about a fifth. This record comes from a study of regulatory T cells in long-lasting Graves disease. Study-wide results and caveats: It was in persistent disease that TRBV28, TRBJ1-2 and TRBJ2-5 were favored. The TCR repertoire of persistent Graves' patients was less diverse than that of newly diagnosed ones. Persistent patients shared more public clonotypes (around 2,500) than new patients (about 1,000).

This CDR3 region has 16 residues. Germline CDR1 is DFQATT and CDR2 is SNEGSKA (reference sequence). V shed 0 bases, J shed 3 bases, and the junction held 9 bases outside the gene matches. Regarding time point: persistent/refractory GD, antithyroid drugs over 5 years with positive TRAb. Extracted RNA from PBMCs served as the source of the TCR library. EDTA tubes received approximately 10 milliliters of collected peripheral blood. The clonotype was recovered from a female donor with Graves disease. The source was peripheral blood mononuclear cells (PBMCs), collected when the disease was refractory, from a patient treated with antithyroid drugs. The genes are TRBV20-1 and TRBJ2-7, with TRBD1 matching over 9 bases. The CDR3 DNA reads TGCAGTGCTAGAGAATTACACTGGGACAGGGACTACGAGCAGTACTTC. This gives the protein CSARELHWDRDYEQYF.